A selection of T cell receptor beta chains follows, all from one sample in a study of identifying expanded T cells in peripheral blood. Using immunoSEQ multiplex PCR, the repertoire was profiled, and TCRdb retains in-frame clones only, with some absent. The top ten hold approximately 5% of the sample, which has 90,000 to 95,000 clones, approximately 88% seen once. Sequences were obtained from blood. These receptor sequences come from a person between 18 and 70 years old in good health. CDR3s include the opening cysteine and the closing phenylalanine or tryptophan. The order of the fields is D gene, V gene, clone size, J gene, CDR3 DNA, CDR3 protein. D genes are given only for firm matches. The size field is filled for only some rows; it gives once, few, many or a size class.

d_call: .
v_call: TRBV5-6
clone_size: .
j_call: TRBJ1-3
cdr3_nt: TGTGCCAGCAGCCTGGGCCTCCGCTCTGGAAACACCATATATTTT
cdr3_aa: CASSLGLRSGNTIYF

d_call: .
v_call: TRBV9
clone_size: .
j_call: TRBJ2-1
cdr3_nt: TGTGCCAGCAGCGTAGGACCCGGGGCCTACAATGAGCAGTTCTTC
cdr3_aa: CASSVGPGAYNEQFF

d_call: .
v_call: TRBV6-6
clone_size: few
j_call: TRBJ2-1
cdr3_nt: TGTGCCAGCAGCCCCAACACGTACAATGAGCAGTTCTTC
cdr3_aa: CASSPNTYNEQFF

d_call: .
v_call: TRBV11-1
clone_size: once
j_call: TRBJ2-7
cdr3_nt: TGTGCCAGCAGCTGGGCAGACTCCTACGAGCAGTACTTC
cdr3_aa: CASSWADSYEQYF

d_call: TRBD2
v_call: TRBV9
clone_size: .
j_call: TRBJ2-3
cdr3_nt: TGTGCCAGCAGCGGACTAGCGACTAGCACAGATACGCAGTATTTT
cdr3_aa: CASSGLATSTDTQYF

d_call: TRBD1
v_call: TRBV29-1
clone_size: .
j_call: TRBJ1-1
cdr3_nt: TGCAGCGTTGGGACAGGGAACACTGAAGCTTTCTTT
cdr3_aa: CSVGTGNTEAFF

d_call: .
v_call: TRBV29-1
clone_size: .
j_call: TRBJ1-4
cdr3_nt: TGCAGCGTTGAGGGGGACCCACCTGGGGCCGGTGAAAAACTGTTTTTT
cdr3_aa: CSVEGDPPGAGEKLFF

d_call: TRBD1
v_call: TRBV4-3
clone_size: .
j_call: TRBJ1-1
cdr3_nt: TGCGCCAGCAGCCAAGTTGACAGGGACACTGAAGCTTTCTTT
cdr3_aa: CASSQVDRDTEAFF

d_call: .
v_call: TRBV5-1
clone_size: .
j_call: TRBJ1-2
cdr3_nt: TGCGCCAGCAGGGCAGGGGTGGGAGATCACTATGGCTACACCTTC
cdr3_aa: CASRAGVGDHYGYTF

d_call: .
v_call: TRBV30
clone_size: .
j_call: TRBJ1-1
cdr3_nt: TGTGCCTGGAGAGCAGGGGTGGTGAGGGGGAACACTGAAGCTTTCTTT
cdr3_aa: CAWRAGVVRGNTEAFF

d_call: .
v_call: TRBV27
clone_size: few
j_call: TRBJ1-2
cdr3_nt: TGTGCCAGCAGCCCAACAAAAACTAACTATGGCTACACCTTC
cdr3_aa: CASSPTKTNYGYTF

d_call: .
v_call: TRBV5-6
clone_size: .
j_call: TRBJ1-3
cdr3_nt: TGTGCCAGCAGCGGCGACACTCCGTCCCACTCTGGAAACACCATATATTTT
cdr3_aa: CASSGDTPSHSGNTIYF

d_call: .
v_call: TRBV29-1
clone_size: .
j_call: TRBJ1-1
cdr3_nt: TGCAGCGCCCGGGTTTGGAGGAACACTGAAGCTTTCTTT
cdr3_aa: CSARVWRNTEAFF

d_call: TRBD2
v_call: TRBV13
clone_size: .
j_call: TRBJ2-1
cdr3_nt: TGTGCCAGCAGCTGGGAGACTAGCGGGAGGCCCTACAATGAGCAGTTCTTC
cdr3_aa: CASSWETSGRPYNEQFF

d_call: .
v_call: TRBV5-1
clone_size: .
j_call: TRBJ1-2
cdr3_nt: TGCGCCAGCAGCTTGGGGGGCGGTTATGGCTACACCTTC
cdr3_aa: CASSLGGGYGYTF

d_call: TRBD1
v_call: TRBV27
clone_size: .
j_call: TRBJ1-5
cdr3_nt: TGTGCCAGCAGTTTGAGAAGACAGGGGACGAGCAATCAGCCCCAGCATTTT
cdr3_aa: CASSLRRQGTSNQPQHF

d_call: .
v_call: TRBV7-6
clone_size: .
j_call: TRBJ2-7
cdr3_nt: TGTGCCAGCAGCTTAGTAGGTCCCTCCGAGCAGTACTTC
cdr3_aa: CASSLVGPSEQYF

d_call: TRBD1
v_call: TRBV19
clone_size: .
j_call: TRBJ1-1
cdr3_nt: TGTGCCAGTAGTATAGGTGTGGGACAGATAGAAGCTTTCTTT
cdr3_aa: CASSIGVGQIEAFF

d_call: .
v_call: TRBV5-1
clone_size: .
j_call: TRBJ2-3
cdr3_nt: TGCGCCAGCAGTTTACCTGGGACCTCAGATACGCAGTATTTT
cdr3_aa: CASSLPGTSDTQYF

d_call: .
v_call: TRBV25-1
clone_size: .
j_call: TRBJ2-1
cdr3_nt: TGTGCCAGCAGTGTCGATGGGGCGCTAGCCTACAATGAGCAGTTCTTC
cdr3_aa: CASSVDGALAYNEQFF